The rows below give T cell receptor beta chains drawn from one sample of a study of stem cell transplantation in POMP-related autoinflammatory disease. TCRdb's copy holds only in-frame clones and misses some; the assay was immunoSEQ multiplex PCR. This sample has 68,000 or so clones, with about nine tenths found just once. The material sequenced was CD4+ T cells from PBMCs, taken after stem cell transplantation. The receptors were sampled from a human patient with POMP-related autoinflammation and immune dysregulation (PRAID). Some T cells may have originated in the graft donor. CDR3s include the opening cysteine and the closing phenylalanine or tryptophan. The D gene is left open where the match is weak. Size is omitted from some rows. Given values are once, few, many or a class for expanded clones.

abundance	d_gene	v_gene	j_gene	CDR3aa	CDR3nt
-	-	TRBV19	TRBJ2-3	CASSEGSTDTQYF	TGTGCCAGTAGTGAGGGAAGCACAGATACGCAGTATTTT
-	-	TRBV2	TRBJ2-5	CATKGDEETQYF	TGTGCCACAAAGGGAGATGAAGAGACCCAGTACTTC
-	-	TRBV6-7	TRBJ2-3	CASSSLGTLGADTQYF	TGTGCCAGCAGTTCTTTAGGGACGTTAGGCGCAGATACGCAGTATTTT
-	-	TRBV5-1	TRBJ2-5	CASSSQETQYF	TGCGCCAGCAGCTCTCAAGAGACCCAGTACTTC
-	-	TRBV24-1	TRBJ2-6	CATSDPGAGGSGANVLTF	TGTGCCACCAGTGATCCGGGGGCAGGGGGCTCTGGGGCCAACGTCCTGACTTTC
-	-	TRBV18	TRBJ1-4	CASFSTDEKLFF	TGTGCCAGCTTCTCCACAGATGAAAAACTGTTTTTT
-	-	TRBV3-1/TRBV3-2	TRBJ1-3	CASSQNPDPQGSGNTIYF	TGTGCCAGCAGCCAAAACCCCGATCCCCAGGGTTCGGGAAACACCATATATTTT
-	TRBD1	TRBV19	TRBJ2-4	CASSILSGQGKNIQYF	TGTGCCAGTAGTATTTTGTCGGGACAGGGAAAAAACATTCAGTACTTC
-	-	TRBV28	TRBJ1-3	CASGLGEFPGNTIYF	TGTGCCAGCGGATTAGGGGAGTTCCCTGGAAACACCATATATTTT
-	-	TRBV5-8	TRBJ1-5	CASHWGRFNQPQHF	TGTGCCAGCCATTGGGGCAGATTCAATCAGCCCCAGCATTTT
once	-	TRBV28	TRBJ2-2	CASIGRHRSESGELFF	TGTGCCAGCATTGGCAGGCACCGTTCTGAGTCCGGGGAGCTGTTTTTT
-	TRBD1	TRBV28	TRBJ2-6	CASSFGTGHSGANVLTF	TGTGCCAGCAGTTTTGGGACAGGGCACTCTGGGGCCAACGTCCTGACTTTC
-	TRBD1	TRBV5-1	TRBJ1-3	CASSLQGLSGNTIYF	TGCGCCAGCAGCTTACAGGGGTTATCTGGAAACACCATATATTTT
-	-	TRBV12-3/TRBV12-4	TRBJ2-5	CASSWVEGETQYF	TGTGCCAGCAGTTGGGTTGAGGGGGAGACCCAGTACTTC
-	TRBD1	TRBV5-4	TRBJ1-2	CATSGQGQLGYGYTF	TGTGCCACTAGTGGACAGGGCCAACTAGGCTATGGCTACACCTTC
-	TRBD2	TRBV5-1	TRBJ2-1	CASSGGTSGGTYNEQFF	TGCGCCAGCAGTGGGGGCACTAGCGGGGGGACCTACAATGAGCAGTTCTTC
-	-	TRBV7-8	TRBJ2-3	CASRLGRFGDTQYF	TGTGCCAGCAGGCTCGGGAGATTTGGAGATACGCAGTATTTT
-	-	TRBV19	TRBJ1-3	CASRPRPILSGNTIYF	TGTGCCAGTAGACCCAGACCGATACTCTCTGGAAACACCATATATTTT
-	-	TRBV5-1	TRBJ2-4	CASSAIHEGRAKNIQYF	TGCGCCAGCAGCGCAATACATGAGGGGCGGGCCAAAAACATTCAGTACTTC
-	-	TRBV12-3/TRBV12-4	TRBJ2-6	CASSSSGANVLTF	TGTGCCAGCTCGAGCTCTGGGGCCAACGTCCTGACTTTC
-	-	TRBV7-6	TRBJ2-2	CASSLGVARRTGELFF	TGTGCCAGCAGCTTAGGGGTAGCTCGTCGCACCGGGGAGCTGTTTTTT
-	TRBD1	TRBV6-5	TRBJ1-4	CASKPWTGGNEKLFF	TGTGCCAGCAAACCCTGGACAGGGGGCAACGAAAAACTGTTTTTT
-	TRBD2	TRBV2	TRBJ2-5	CASSVNGRETQYF	TGTGCCAGCAGTGTTAACGGGAGGGAGACCCAGTACTTC
-	-	TRBV12-3/TRBV12-4	TRBJ1-5	CASSPAERQPQHF	TGTGCCAGCAGCCCGGCGGAACGCCAGCCCCAGCATTTT
-	-	TRBV10-3	TRBJ2-3	CAISGGLRASTDTQYF	TGTGCCATCAGTGGGGGACTGCGTGCTAGCACAGATACGCAGTATTTT
-	TRBD2	TRBV5-1	TRBJ2-1	CASSLGLPGLAKSEQFF	TGCGCCAGCAGCTTGGGGCTGCCGGGACTAGCTAAGAGTGAGCAGTTCTTC
-	-	TRBV30	TRBJ2-5	CAWSVLPWETQYF	TGTGCCTGGAGTGTATTGCCGTGGGAGACCCAGTACTTC
-	TRBD1	TRBV5-1	TRBJ2-2	CASSPPDRAGELFF	TGCGCCAGCAGCCCACCCGACAGGGCCGGGGAGCTGTTTTTT
-	-	TRBV10-1	TRBJ2-3	CASSEAASTDTQYF	TGCGCCAGCAGTGAGGCTGCTAGCACAGATACGCAGTATTTT
-	-	TRBV2	TRBJ2-5	CASRRAAQETQYF	TGTGCCAGCCGGAGGGCGGCCCAAGAGACCCAGTACTTC
-	TRBD1	TRBV5-1	TRBJ1-2	CASSLGDRVYGYTF	TGCGCCAGCAGCTTGGGGGACAGGGTTTATGGCTACACCTTC
-	-	TRBV10-3	TRBJ1-2	CAIEGSRGPNYGYTF	TGTGCCATCGAAGGATCCAGGGGACCTAACTATGGCTACACCTTC
-	TRBD2	TRBV2	TRBJ2-2	CASTGTSGRRGGELFF	TGTGCCAGCACCGGGACTAGCGGGAGAAGAGGCGGGGAGCTGTTTTTT